Below, 25 T cell receptor beta chains from the same sample are listed, as sequenced in a study of blood T cell repertoires in COVID-19. The method was immunoSEQ multiplex PCR; TCRdb's version includes in-frame clones alone and lacks a portion of them. The data show roughly 330,000 clones, with around 90% seen just once and around 5.9% held by the top ten. Sequencing was performed on PBMCs or T cells enriched from blood (not recorded which). Receptor source: a woman in her 30s who had recovered from COVID-19.

The chain couples TRBV2 to TRBJ1-2; TRBD1 agrees at 7 bases. The CDR3 covers 13 residues. Germline V gene lookup returns CDR1 SNHLY and CDR2 FYNNEI. The ends lost 9 bases at V and 1 base at J; junction bases unmatched: 5. In nucleotides, the CDR3 is TGTGCCAGTAGTACAGGGGTTAACTATGGCTACACCTTC. It yields the protein CASSTGVNYGYTF.

V is TRBV5-1 and J is TRBJ1-2, with TRBD1 identical over 10 bases. The CDR3 has 15 amino acids. The J segment lost 0 bases and the V segment lost 4 bases, leaving 3 bases of the junction unmatched. The germline CDR1 and CDR2 sequences are SGHRS and YFSETQ. The CDR3 reads CASSGDRGTNYGYTF. The CDR3, as DNA: TGCGCCAGCAGCGGGGACAGGGGCACTAACTATGGCTACACCTTC.

The chain is built from TRBV3-1 (or the pseudogene TRBV3-2) and TRBJ1-6; 8 bases align to TRBD1. The CDR3 sequence is 17 residues long. Germline CDR1 is LGHDT and CDR2 is YNNKEL (reference sequence). The junction had 5 bases not matched to a gene; V was cut back by 4 bases and J by 0 bases. The CDR3 DNA reads TGTGCCAGCAGCCCCTTGGGGACAGGCTCCTATAATTCACCCCTCCACTTT. As protein: CASSPLGTGSYNSPLHF.

The chain recombines TRBV7-3 with TRBJ2-3, with 8 positions matching TRBD2. Germline V gene sequence: CDR1 SGHTA, CDR2 FQGTGA. V gave up 5 bases and J gave up 1 base; unmatched junction bases: 8. There are 16 residues in the CDR3. CDR3 sequence: CASSRGGAGGTDTQYF. Here the CDR3 DNA reads TGTGCCAGCAGCCGGGGGGGAGCGGGAGGCACAGATACGCAGTATTTT.

This chain joins TRBV7-9 and TRBJ2-5; D might be TRBD2 (5 bases). Trimming removed 5 bases at V and 7 bases at J, with 17 bases between. Germline CDR1 and CDR2: SEHNR and FQNEAQ (reference sequence). This CDR3 has 14 residues. The CDR3 loop reads CASSPSRGERTQYF. In DNA, the CDR3 is TGTGCCAGCAGCCCCTCCCGTGGGGAGCGGACCCAGTACTTC.

In regard to this clone: This same CDR3 is encoded by further DNA sequences in the sample. The chain has TRBV5-1 and TRBJ1-1, with D possibly being TRBD1 (5 bases). This CDR3 has 14 amino acids. Trimming pared 0 bases from V and 1 base from J, leaving 7 bases between. The germline CDR1 and CDR2 sequences are SGHRS and YFSETQ. The CDR3 coding sequence is TGCGCCAGCAGCTTGGCGACAGCGAACACTGAAGCTTTCTTT. Amino acid sequence: CASSLATANTEAFF.

This chain joins TRBV6-2 or TRBV6-3 and TRBJ2-3; D not certain. Germline CDR1 reads MNHEY; CDR2 reads SVGEGT. The CDR3 has 12 amino acids. V shed 6 bases and J shed 9 bases, with 13 bases lying between them. DNA for the CDR3: TGTGCCAGCAGCAGTGTTGTGGGCACGCAGTATTTT. Its translation is CASSSVVGTQYF.

The gene calls are TRBV29-1 and TRBJ1-4; the D gene is possibly TRBD1 (5 bases). CDR3 length: 12 residues. V shed 3 bases and J shed 8 bases, with 10 bases lying between them. Germline CDR1 reads SQVTM; CDR2 reads ANQGSEA. The CDR3 bases are TGCAGCGTTGATGCAGGGCCCGAAAAACTGTTTTTT. This gives the protein CSVDAGPEKLFF.

The genes are TRBV5-1 and TRBJ2-1, with 10 bases that match TRBD2. Germline trimming cut 0 bases from V and 11 bases from J; bases unmatched to any gene: 11. The germline V gene has CDR1 SGHRS and CDR2 YFSETQ. CDR3 length: 16 amino acids. CDR3 residues: CASSLALASGGPKQFF. CDR3 nucleotide sequence: TGCGCCAGCAGCTTGGCCTTGGCTAGCGGGGGCCCTAAGCAGTTCTTC. The entire variable domain, with the rest obtained from reference TRBV5-1 and TRBJ2-1, is as follows: KAGVTQTPRYLIKTRGQQVTLSCSPISGHRSVSWYQQTPGQGLQFLFEYFSETQRNKGNFPGRFSGRQFSNSRSEMNVSTLELGDSALYLCASSLALASGGPKQFFGPGTRLTVL.

This sequence joins TRBV10-3 and TRBJ2-1; 10 nucleotides agree with TRBD2. The germline gives CDR1 ENHRY, CDR2 SYGVKD. V was pared by 6 bases and J by 7 bases, with 9 bases of the junction left unmatched. There are 15 residues in the CDR3. The CDR3 sequence is CAISFRSGGRNEQFF. CDR3 nucleotides: TGTGCCATCAGCTTTCGTAGCGGGGGGCGGAATGAGCAGTTCTTC.

This CDR3 is CASSPTKGEAFF. The CDR3 coding sequence is TGTGCCAGCTCACCAACCAAGGGGGAAGCTTTCTTT. The rearrangement joins TRBV18 to TRBJ1-1; weak D call: TRBD1 (5 bases). The CDR3 is 12 amino acids. Trimming took off 2 bases at V and 8 bases at J, with 9 bases between the two ends. Germline loops: CDR1 KGHSH, CDR2 LQKENI.

The CDR3 spells CASSYGGDNTEAFF. The CDR3 bases are TGTGCCAGCAGTTACGGAGGGGATAACACTGAAGCTTTCTTT. The rearrangement uses TRBV6-5 and TRBJ1-1; weak D call: TRBD1 (5 bases). Trimming removed 2 bases from V and 2 bases from J, with 9 bases in between. CDR1 is MNHEY and CDR2 is SVGAGI in the germline V gene. The length of the CDR3 is 14 residues.

The chain carries TRBV7-3 and TRBJ2-1; maybe TRBD2 (7 bases). V shed 2 bases and J shed 4 bases, with 15 bases lying between them. There are 16 residues in the CDR3. Germline-derived CDR1 and CDR2 are SGHTA and FQGTGA. This CDR3 is CASSLRGGAPYNEQFF. As DNA, the CDR3 is TGTGCCAGCAGCTTACGAGGGGGGGCCCCATACAATGAGCAGTTCTTC.

The V and J genes are TRBV3-1 (or the pseudogene TRBV3-2) and TRBJ1-3; D possibly corresponds to TRBD1 (6 bases). The CDR3 has 15 amino acids. Trimming removed 2 bases from V and 0 bases from J, with 8 bases in between. Germline CDR1 is LGHDT and CDR2 is YNNKEL (reference sequence). The CDR3 sequence: CASSQWGRSGNTIYF. Here the CDR3 DNA reads TGTGCCAGCAGCCAATGGGGGCGCTCTGGAAACACCATATATTTT.

The chain links TRBV12-5 to TRBJ2-1; D ambiguous. This CDR3 contains 17 residues. Germline assignment: CDR1 LGHNT and CDR2 FRNRAP. V lost 0 bases and J lost 4, with 16 bases in between. The CDR3 sequence: CASGLVQTEPSYNEQFF. CDR3 bases: TGTGCTAGTGGTTTGGTACAGACGGAACCAAGTTACAATGAGCAGTTCTTC. The full variable domain, completed using reference TRBV12-5 and TRBJ2-1, is DARVTQTPRHKVTEMGQEVTMRCQPILGHNTVFWYRQTMMQGLELLAYFRNRAPLDDSGMPKDRFSAEMPDATLATLKIQPSEPRDSAVYFCASGLVQTEPSYNEQFFGPGTRLTVL.

The chain employs TRBV3-1 (or the pseudogene TRBV3-2) and TRBJ1-2, with D perhaps matching TRBD1 (5 bases). Germline V lookup: CDR1 LGHDT, CDR2 YNNKEL (reference sequence). Trimming stripped 4 bases from V and 0 bases from J, with 9 bases between. The CDR3 runs 14 residues. CDR3 in amino acids: CASSLQDTNYGYTF. The CDR3 DNA follows: TGTGCCAGCAGCCTACAGGACACTAACTATGGCTACACCTTC.

The chain is built from TRBV7-3 and TRBJ1-2, with TRBD1 as a possible D gene (6 bases). This CDR3 region has 17 residues. CDR1 and CDR2 from the germline V gene are SGHTA and FQGTGA. V lost 0 bases and J 2 bases, leaving 16 bases between the germline ends. CDR3 amino acids: CASSLTGRGDLNYGYTF. The CDR3 DNA follows: TGTGCCAGCAGCTTAACTGGCAGGGGAGACCTGAACTATGGCTACACCTTC.

This clone showed up just a few times. V is TRBV10-3 and J is TRBJ1-3, with a tentative D call TRBD1 (5 bases). CDR3 length: 16 residues. Germline assignment: CDR1 ENHRY and CDR2 SYGVKD. The V and J ends lost 4 bases and 0 bases respectively, with 13 bases between them. The CDR3 coding sequence is TGTGCCATCAGTGGGGTTGGGGCAGGCTCTGGAAACACCATATATTTT. Its translation: CAISGVGAGSGNTIYF.

The chain joins TRBV27 to TRBJ2-2; no clear D gene. The V gene's germline CDR1 is MNHEY and CDR2 SMNVEV (reference sequence). The V and J ends lost 1 base and 4 bases respectively, with 7 bases between them. The CDR3 has 14 amino acids. The CDR3 nucleotides read TGTGCCAGCAGTTTATTAGCACCCACCGGGGAGCTGTTTTTT. Its protein product is CASSLLAPTGELFF.

The chain couples TRBV9 to TRBJ2-1; 12 positions match TRBD2. The germline V gene has CDR1 SGDLS and CDR2 YYNGEE. Trimming took 3 bases from V and 15 from J; bases not matched to a gene: 4. There are 12 residues in the CDR3. The CDR3 is CASSASGGAAFF. CDR3 DNA: TGTGCCAGCAGCGCTAGCGGGGGGGCGGCGTTCTTC.

The J gene is TRBJ1-1, the V gene TRBV5-1; TRBD1 might be the D (5 bases). Germline V gives CDR1 SGHRS, CDR2 YFSETQ. This CDR3 contains 15 residues. The V gene lost 1 base and the J gene lost 2 bases, with 12 bases spanning the gap. CDR3 in DNA: TGCGCCAGCAGCTTGCCCCGACAGACCAACACTGAAGCTTTCTTT. It yields the protein CASSLPRQTNTEAFF.

The chain is built from TRBV6-2 or TRBV6-3 and TRBJ1-1; no firm D call. Germline CDR1 is MNHEY and CDR2 is SVGEGT. This CDR3 spans 14 amino acids. The V end was cut by 4 bases, the J end by 4 bases, with 13 bases between. The CDR3 protein is CASSSPLPGTEAFF. CDR3 bases: TGTGCCAGCAGTTCCCCTCTGCCGGGCACTGAAGCTTTCTTT.

The chain joins TRBV6-1 to TRBJ1-3; 7 positions agree with TRBD1. The length of the CDR3 is 14 residues. The germline gives CDR1 MNHNS, CDR2 SASEGT. Germline trimming cut 2 bases from V and 3 bases from J; bases unmatched to any gene: 1. The CDR3 region is CASSEWTGGNTIYF. DNA for the CDR3: TGTGCCAGCAGTGAATGGACAGGTGGAAACACCATATATTTT.

The chain recombines TRBV27 with TRBJ2-7, with D perhaps TRBD1 (6 bases). The CDR3 has 14 amino acids. CDR1 and CDR2 (germline): MNHEY, SMNVEV (reference sequence). The V and J ends lost 4 bases and 5 bases respectively, with 15 bases between them. The CDR3 coding sequence is TGTGCCAGCAGTTCATCTTTGGGGGCCCACGAGCAGTACTTC. Its translation is CASSSSLGAHEQYF.

The chain joins TRBV9 to TRBJ1-1; tentative D call: TRBD1 (5 bases). The CDR3 is 15 residues long. Looked up from germline, CDR1 is SGDLS and CDR2 is YYNGEE. V shed 3 bases and J shed 6 bases, with 18 bases lying between them. DNA for the CDR3: TGTGCCAGCAGCGCCGCGGGGGGTGGTTTCGCTGAAGCTTTCTTT. It translates to CASSAAGGGFAEAFF.